Given below is one TCR beta chain in context. Antigen: not known. Only in-frame clones appear in the TCRdb table, and some are missing; sequencing was by immunoSEQ multiplex PCR. The profile shows around 20,000 clones, under 85% of them singletons. Unexposed donor CD4+ T cells date from about 2011-2018, before the COVID-19 pandemic. Isolation of CD4+ T cells took place after approximately 10 days in culture. Each well had 2.1 million or so PBMCs in around 4.5% human AB serum with IL-2. Cultures received half-medium IL-2 refreshes on days 3 and 7. This specimen comes from a study of CD4 T cells in relation to SARS-CoV-2 and coronaviruses. Trimming took 7 bases from V and 1 from J, leaving 10 bases between them. The germline CDR1 and CDR2 sequences are SEHNR and FQNEAQ (reference sequence). CDR3 length: 13 amino acids.

The origin of this receptor is a human donor in good health. The specimen was CD4+ T cells from PBMCs, cultured in vitro. The chain has TRBV7-9 and TRBJ1-2; D is possibly TRBD1 (6 bases). The CDR3 DNA sequence: TGTGCCAGCACCTGGACAGATAACTATGGCTACACCTTC. This sequence encodes CASTWTDNYGYTF.